Each of the 21 T cell receptor beta chains below was sequenced from the same sample in a study of control samples from healthy donors and cancer patients. Repertoires were generated with immunoSEQ multiplex PCR, while TCRdb's copy carries only in-frame clones and drops some. The sample lists over 150,000 clones, more than 90% occurring once. Sequenced: blood. The receptor source for this set is a woman aged 40 to 55 in good health.

CDR3 DNA sequence: TGTGCCAGCAGTGGGGGGGATGAGCAGTTCTTC. The encoded protein is CASSGGDEQFF. V and J are TRBV2 and TRBJ2-1; maybe TRBD2 (6 bases). The CDR3 totals 11 residues. Trimming pared 4 bases from V and 8 bases from J, leaving 6 bases between. CDR1 SNHLY and CDR2 FYNNEI come from the germline V gene.

This CDR3 reads CASSSGQDTEAFF. In DNA form, the CDR3 reads TGTGCCAGCAGCTCCGGACAGGACACTGAAGCTTTCTTT. The chain uses TRBV5-6 and TRBJ1-1; 7 nucleotides line up with TRBD1. V shed 3 bases and J 3 bases; nucleotides not matched to a gene: 2. The CDR3 runs to 13 residues. Germline V gives CDR1 SGHDT, CDR2 YYEEEE.

The chain is built from TRBV6-2 or TRBV6-3 and TRBJ2-3, with unresolved D. V lost 3 bases and J 4 bases, leaving 8 bases between the germline ends. Germline V gives CDR1 MNHEY, CDR2 SVGEGT. The CDR3 covers 13 residues. The CDR3 sequence is CASSYSSADTQYF. The CDR3 DNA sequence: TGTGCCAGCAGTTATTCGAGCGCAGATACGCAGTATTTT.

The chain links TRBV11-2 to TRBJ1-1; D is unclear. The CDR3 sequence is 12 residues long. Germline V gene data show CDR1 as SGHAT and CDR2 as FQNNGV. V lost 2 bases, J lost 7 bases, and 8 bases lay in between. For the CDR3, the DNA is TGTGCCAGCAGCTTAACTAGGGTTGAAGCTTTCTTT. Translation gives CASSLTRVEAFF.

The rearrangement links TRBV9 to TRBJ1-1, with a weak D call TRBD1 (5 bases). CDR3 size: 13 residues. Between the trimmed V and J ends, which lost 0 bases and 7 bases, there was a span of 10 bases. Germline CDR1 is SGDLS and CDR2 is YYNGEE. The CDR3 sequence: CASSVDGDGEAFF. CDR3 DNA: TGTGCCAGCAGCGTAGACGGGGACGGTGAAGCTTTCTTT.

The chain joins TRBV6-9 to TRBJ1-5, with no clear D. In germline, CDR1 is MNHGY, CDR2 SVAAGI. V lost 6 bases, J lost 3 bases, and 9 bases lay in between. The CDR3 sequence is 13 residues long. As DNA, the CDR3 is TGTGCCAGCAGGGGCCAAGACAATCAGCCCCAGCATTTT. Encoded protein: CASRGQDNQPQHF.

In this sample, this clone turned up once. The chain combines TRBV28 with TRBJ2-1; TRBD1 might be the D (5 bases). CDR3 size: 17 residues. The ends were cut back, 5 bases at V and 4 bases at J, with 21 bases in the middle. Per germline, CDR1 MDHEN and CDR2 SYDVKM. This chain's CDR3 is CASSTRAGPVGYNEQFF. CDR3 sequence (DNA): TGTGCCAGCAGTACCCGCGCAGGGCCCGTGGGGTACAATGAGCAGTTCTTC.

The J gene is TRBJ2-1, the V gene TRBV5-8, with 12 positions matching TRBD2. The CDR3 contains 15 residues. Trimming took 4 bases from V and 7 from J; bases not matched to a gene: 6. Germline V gives CDR1 SGHTS, CDR2 YDEGEE. For the CDR3, the DNA is TGTGCCAGCAGCCCTCTAGCGGGGGGGCAGAATGAGCAGTTCTTC. Protein sequence: CASSPLAGGQNEQFF.

V and J are TRBV11-2 and TRBJ1-6; D unclear. Trimming removed 1 base from V and 1 base from J, with 5 bases in between. The CDR3 contains 15 residues. Per germline, CDR1 SGHAT and CDR2 FQNNGV. CDR3 DNA sequence: TGTGCCAGCAGCTTAGGGGGTTCCTATAATTCACCCCTCCACTTT. This codes for CASSLGGSYNSPLHF.

The chain combines TRBV11-2 with TRBJ1-2, with 8 bases fitting TRBD1. The V gene's germline CDR1 is SGHAT and CDR2 FQNNGV. J gave up 8 bases and V 2 bases, and 7 bases lay outside the gene matches. The CDR3 runs 14 residues. CDR3 in amino acids: CASSLQGASGGYTF. CDR3 sequence (DNA): TGTGCCAGCAGCTTACAGGGGGCGTCCGGGGGCTACACCTTC.

This clone was found once. The CDR3 nucleotides read TGTGCCAGCAGCTCGGACAGGGGAGATACGCAGTATTTT. The encoded protein is CASSSDRGDTQYF. This chain uses TRBV5-6 with TRBJ2-3; 9 bases align to TRBD1. J was trimmed by 5 bases and V by 3 bases; bases with no gene match: 1. Germline V gene lookup returns CDR1 SGHDT and CDR2 YYEEEE. The CDR3 is 13 residues long.

The V gene is TRBV6-5, the J gene TRBJ2-7; D remains unclear. With 7 bases removed from V and 2 bases from J, the gap between germline ends came to 9 bases. Germline CDR1 and CDR2: MNHEY and SVGAGI. This CDR3 region has 12 residues. The CDR3 nucleotides are TGTGCCAGCATAGACACAACCTACGAGCAGTACTTC. Amino acids: CASIDTTYEQYF.

V gene TRBV10-3 combines with J gene TRBJ1-2; maybe TRBD1 (5 bases). CDR1 ENHRY and CDR2 SYGVKD come from the germline V gene. The CDR3 consists of 14 residues. The V end lost 2 bases, the J end lost 6 bases, and 13 bases lay between the germline ends. The DNA of the CDR3 is TGTGCCATCAGTGAGAAACAGGTCGGGCATGGCTACACCTTC. Its protein is CAISEKQVGHGYTF.

About this clone: The sample has other DNA sequences that encode this CDR3 too. The rearrangement links TRBV27 to TRBJ2-7; D gene unclear. The CDR3 has 13 amino acids. Trimming shortened V by 3 bases and J by 1 base, and 7 bases separated the two germline ends. Germline lookup yields CDR1 MNHEY and CDR2 SMNVEV (reference sequence). The CDR3 nucleotides read TGTGCCAGCAGTTTCGGTGCATCCTACGAGCAGTACTTC. This encodes CASSFGASYEQYF.

The chain recombines TRBV12-3 or TRBV12-4 with TRBJ2-7; 8 nucleotides line up with TRBD1. The CDR3 is made up of 12 amino acids. V shed 7 bases and J 5 bases; nucleotides not matched to a gene: 4. The CDR3 DNA is TGTGCCAGCACCCGACAGGGGAACGAGCAGTACTTC. Its translation: CASTRQGNEQYF.

The chain uses TRBV10-2 and TRBJ2-2; D is perhaps TRBD1 (5 bases). The CDR3 sequence is 14 residues long. Deletions cut 6 bases from V and 2 bases from J, with 10 bases between. Germline CDR1 WSHSY, CDR2 SAAADI. The CDR3 DNA reads TGCGCCAGCAGAGTAGGGGCCAACACCGGGGAGCTGTTTTTT. Translation gives CASRVGANTGELFF.

The chain combines TRBV7-6 with TRBJ2-1; 7 bases line up with TRBD2. This CDR3 comprises 16 residues. Germline-derived CDR1 and CDR2 are SGHVS and FNYEAQ. V gave up 6 bases and J gave up 0 bases; unmatched junction bases: 8. DNA for the CDR3: TGTGCCAGCAGGGGCACGGGGGGACGCTCCTACAATGAGCAGTTCTTC. This encodes CASRGTGGRSYNEQFF. The whole variable domain, remainder taken from reference TRBV7-6 and TRBJ2-1, is GAGVSQSPRYKVTKRGQDVALRCDPISGHVSLYWYRQALGQGPEFLTYFNYEAQQDKSGLPNDRFSAERPEGSISTLTIQRTEQRDSAMYRCASRGTGGRSYNEQFFGPGTRLTVL.

The CDR3 region has the DNA TGTGCCAGCAGTTTACCCACCGGGGAGCTGTTTTTT. Residues: CASSLPTGELFF. The V gene is TRBV12-3 or TRBV12-4, the J gene TRBJ2-2; D unclear. V gave up 2 bases and J gave up 4 bases, with 2 bases separating them. CDR3 length equals 12 residues.

This chain links TRBV7-9 with TRBJ2-3; 9 nucleotides align to TRBD1. The CDR3 is 18 residues long. Trimming at V came to 5 bases and at J to 0 bases, leaving 12 bases not matched to a gene. Germline V gene lookup returns CDR1 SEHNR and CDR2 FQNEAQ (reference sequence). The CDR3, as DNA: TGTGCCAGCAGCGCGTCCGGGACAGGGCCTTTTAGCACAGATACGCAGTATTTT. Its translation is CASSASGTGPFSTDTQYF. Using reference TRBV7-9 and TRBJ2-3 for the parts outside the CDR3, the full variable domain is DTGVSQNPRHKITKRGQNVTFRCDPISEHNRLYWYRQTLGQGPEFLTYFQNEAQLEKSRLLSDRFSAERPKGSFSTLEIQRTEQGDSAMYLCASSASGTGPFSTDTQYFGPGTRLTVL.

The V call is TRBV5-1, the J call TRBJ2-5; 13 positions match TRBD2. J gave up 4 bases and V 4 bases, and 13 bases lay outside the gene matches. Germline CDR1 reads SGHRS; CDR2 reads YFSETQ. The CDR3 loop spans 18 amino acids. Here the CDR3 DNA reads TGCGCCAGCAGCGTCGGACTAGCGGGGGACTACATGGGAGAGACCCAGTACTTC. Translated, it gives CASSVGLAGDYMGETQYF.

The rearrangement joins TRBV19 to TRBJ1-5; the D is unclear. Per germline, CDR1 LNHDA and CDR2 SQIVND (reference sequence). V was pared by 8 bases and J by 6 bases, with 14 bases between. The length of the CDR3 is 13 residues. The CDR3 nucleotides are TGTGCCAGTGGGCAGGTCAAAACTCAGCCCCAGCATTTT. Translating gives CASGQVKTQPQHF. The entire variable domain, with the rest obtained from reference TRBV19 and TRBJ1-5, is as follows: DGGITQSPKYLFRKEGQNVTLSCEQNLNHDAMYWYRQDPGQGLRLIYYSQIVNDFQKGDIAEGYSVSREKKESFPLTVTSAQKNPTAFYLCASGQVKTQPQHFGDGTRLSIL.